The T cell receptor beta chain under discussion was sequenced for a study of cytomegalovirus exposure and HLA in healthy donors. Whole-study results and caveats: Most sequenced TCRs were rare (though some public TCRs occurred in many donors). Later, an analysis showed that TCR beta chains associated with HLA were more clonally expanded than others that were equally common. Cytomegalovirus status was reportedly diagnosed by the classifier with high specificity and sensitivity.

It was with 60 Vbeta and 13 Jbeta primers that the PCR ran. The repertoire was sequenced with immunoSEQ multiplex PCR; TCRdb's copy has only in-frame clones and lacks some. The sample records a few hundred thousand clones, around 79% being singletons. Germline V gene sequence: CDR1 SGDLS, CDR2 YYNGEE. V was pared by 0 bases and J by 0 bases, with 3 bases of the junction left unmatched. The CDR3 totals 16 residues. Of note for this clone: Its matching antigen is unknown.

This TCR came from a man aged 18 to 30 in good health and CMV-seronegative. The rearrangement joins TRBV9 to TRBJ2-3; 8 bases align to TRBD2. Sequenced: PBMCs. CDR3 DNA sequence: TGTGCCAGCAGCGTAGATCCGGGGGGGAGCACAGATACGCAGTATTTT. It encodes CASSVDPGGSTDTQYF. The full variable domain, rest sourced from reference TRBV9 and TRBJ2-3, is DSGVTQTPKHLITATGQRVTLRCSPRSGDLSVYWYQQSLDQGLQFLIQYYNGEERAKGNILERFSAQQFPDLHSELNLSSLELGDSALYFCASSVDPGGSTDTQYFGPGTRLTVL.